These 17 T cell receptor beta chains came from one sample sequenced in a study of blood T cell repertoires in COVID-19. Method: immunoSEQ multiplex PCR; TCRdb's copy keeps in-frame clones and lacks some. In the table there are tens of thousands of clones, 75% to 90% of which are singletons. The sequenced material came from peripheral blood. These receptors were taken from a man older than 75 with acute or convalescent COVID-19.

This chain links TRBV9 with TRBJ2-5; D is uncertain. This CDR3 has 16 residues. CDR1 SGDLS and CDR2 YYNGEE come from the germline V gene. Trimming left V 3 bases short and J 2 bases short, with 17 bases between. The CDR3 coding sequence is TGTGCCAGCAGCGCCACCCGGTTTAAACTACAAGAGACCCAGTACTTC. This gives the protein CASSATRFKLQETQYF.

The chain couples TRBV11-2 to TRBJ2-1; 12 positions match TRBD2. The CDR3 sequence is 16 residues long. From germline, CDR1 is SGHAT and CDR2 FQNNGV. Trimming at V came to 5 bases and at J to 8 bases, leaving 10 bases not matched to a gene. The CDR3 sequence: CASSRLAGVIGDEQFF. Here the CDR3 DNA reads TGTGCCAGCAGCCGACTAGCGGGGGTCATAGGCGATGAGCAGTTCTTC.

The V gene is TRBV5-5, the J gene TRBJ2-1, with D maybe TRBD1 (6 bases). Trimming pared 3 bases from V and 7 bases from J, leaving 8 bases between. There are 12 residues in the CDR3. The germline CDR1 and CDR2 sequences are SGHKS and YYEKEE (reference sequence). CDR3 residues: CASSSGENEQFF. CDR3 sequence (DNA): TGTGCCAGCAGCTCAGGGGAAAATGAGCAGTTCTTC.

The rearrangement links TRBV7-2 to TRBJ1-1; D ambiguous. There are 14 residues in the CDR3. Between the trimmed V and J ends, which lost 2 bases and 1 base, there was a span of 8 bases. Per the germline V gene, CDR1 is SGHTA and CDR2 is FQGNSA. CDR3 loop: CASSLSAGNTEAFF. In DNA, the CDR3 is TGTGCCAGCAGCTTATCCGCCGGGAACACTGAAGCTTTCTTT.

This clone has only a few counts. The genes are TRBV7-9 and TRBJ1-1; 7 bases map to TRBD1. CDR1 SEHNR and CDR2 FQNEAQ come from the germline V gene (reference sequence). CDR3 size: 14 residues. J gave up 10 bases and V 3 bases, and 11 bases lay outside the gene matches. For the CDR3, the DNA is TGTGCCAGCAGCTTTACACAGGGGACGGTGAGAGCTTTCTTT. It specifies CASSFTQGTVRAFF. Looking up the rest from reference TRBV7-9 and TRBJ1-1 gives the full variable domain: DTGVSQNPRHKITKRGQNVTFRCDPISEHNRLYWYRQTLGQGPEFLTYFQNEAQLEKSRLLSDRFSAERPKGSFSTLEIQRTEQGDSAMYLCASSFTQGTVRAFFGQGTRLTVV.

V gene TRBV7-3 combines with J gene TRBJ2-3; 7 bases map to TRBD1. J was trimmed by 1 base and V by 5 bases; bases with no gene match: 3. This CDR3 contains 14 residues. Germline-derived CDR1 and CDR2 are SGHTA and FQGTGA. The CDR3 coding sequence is TGTGCCAGCAGCACCGGACAGGGCACAGATACGCAGTATTTT. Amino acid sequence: CASSTGQGTDTQYF.

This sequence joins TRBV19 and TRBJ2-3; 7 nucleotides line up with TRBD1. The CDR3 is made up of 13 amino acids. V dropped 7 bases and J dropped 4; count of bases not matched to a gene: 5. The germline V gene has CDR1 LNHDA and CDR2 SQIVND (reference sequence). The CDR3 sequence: CASTDRNADTQYF. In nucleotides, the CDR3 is TGTGCCAGTACGGACAGGAACGCAGATACGCAGTATTTT.

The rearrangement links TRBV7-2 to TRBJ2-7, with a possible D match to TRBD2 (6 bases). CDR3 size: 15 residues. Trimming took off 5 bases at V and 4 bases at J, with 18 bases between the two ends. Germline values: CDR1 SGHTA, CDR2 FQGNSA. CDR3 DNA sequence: TGTGCCAGCAGCCCCTCGGAGGGCCGGGGGTACGAGCAGTACTTC. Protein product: CASSPSEGRGYEQYF.

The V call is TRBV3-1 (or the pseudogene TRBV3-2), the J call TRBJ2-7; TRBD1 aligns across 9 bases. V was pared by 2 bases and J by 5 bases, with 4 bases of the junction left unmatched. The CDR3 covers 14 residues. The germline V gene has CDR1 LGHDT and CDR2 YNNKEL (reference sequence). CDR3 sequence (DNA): TGTGCCAGCAGCCAACAAGGGACAGGGAACGAGCAGTACTTC. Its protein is CASSQQGTGNEQYF.

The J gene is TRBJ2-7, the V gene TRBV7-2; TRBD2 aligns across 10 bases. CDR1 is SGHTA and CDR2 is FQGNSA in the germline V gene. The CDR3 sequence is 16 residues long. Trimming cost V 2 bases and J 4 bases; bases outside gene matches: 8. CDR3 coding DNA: TGTGCCAGCAGCTTACGCTCGAGGACTAGCGGATACGAGCAGTACTTC. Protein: CASSLRSRTSGYEQYF.

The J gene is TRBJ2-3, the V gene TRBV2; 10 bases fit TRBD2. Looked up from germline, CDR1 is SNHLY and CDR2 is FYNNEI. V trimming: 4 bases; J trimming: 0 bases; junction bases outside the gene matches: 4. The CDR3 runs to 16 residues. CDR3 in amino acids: CASSVIAGGSTDTQYF. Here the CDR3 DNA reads TGTGCCAGCAGTGTTATAGCGGGGGGAAGCACAGATACGCAGTATTTT. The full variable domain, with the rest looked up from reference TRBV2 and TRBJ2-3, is EPEVTQTPSHQVTQMGQEVILRCVPISNHLYFYWYRQILGQKVEFLVSFYNNEISEKSEIFDDQFSVERPDGSNFTLKIRSTKLEDSAMYFCASSVIAGGSTDTQYFGPGTRLTVL.

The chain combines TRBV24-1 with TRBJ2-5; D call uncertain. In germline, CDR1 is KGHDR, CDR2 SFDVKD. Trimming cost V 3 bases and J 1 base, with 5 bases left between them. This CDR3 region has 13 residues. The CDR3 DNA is TGTGCCACCAGTGATCCCTTCCAAGAGACCCAGTACTTC. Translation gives CATSDPFQETQYF.

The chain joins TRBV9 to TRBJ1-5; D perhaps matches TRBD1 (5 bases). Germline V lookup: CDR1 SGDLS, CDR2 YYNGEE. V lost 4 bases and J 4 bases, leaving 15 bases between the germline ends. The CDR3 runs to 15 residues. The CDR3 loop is CASSSSPGGNQPQHF. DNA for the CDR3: TGTGCCAGCAGCTCCTCCCCGGGGGGGAATCAGCCCCAGCATTTT.

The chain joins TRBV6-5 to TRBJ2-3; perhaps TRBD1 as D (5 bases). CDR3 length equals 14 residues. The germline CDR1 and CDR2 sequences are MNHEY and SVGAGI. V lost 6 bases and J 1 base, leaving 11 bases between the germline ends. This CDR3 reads CASRQDPGTDTQYF. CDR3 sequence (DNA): TGTGCCAGCAGACAGGACCCAGGCACAGATACGCAGTATTTT.

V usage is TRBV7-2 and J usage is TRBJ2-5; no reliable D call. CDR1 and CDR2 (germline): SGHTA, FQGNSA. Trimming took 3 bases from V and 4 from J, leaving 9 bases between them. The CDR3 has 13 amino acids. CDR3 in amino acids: CASSFSDRETQYF. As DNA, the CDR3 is TGTGCCAGCAGCTTCTCTGATAGAGAGACCCAGTACTTC.

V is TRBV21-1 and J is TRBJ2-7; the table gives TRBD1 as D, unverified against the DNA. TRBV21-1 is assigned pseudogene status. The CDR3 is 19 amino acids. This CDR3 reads CASSKVEFWVRTVSYEQYF. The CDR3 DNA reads TGTGCCAGCAGCAAAGTTGAATTTTGGGTGAGGACAGTCTCCTACGAGCAGTACTTC.

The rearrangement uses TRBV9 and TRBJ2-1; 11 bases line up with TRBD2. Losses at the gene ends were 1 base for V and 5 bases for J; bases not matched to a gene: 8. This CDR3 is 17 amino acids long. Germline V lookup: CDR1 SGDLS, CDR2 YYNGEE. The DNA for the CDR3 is TGTGCCAGCAGCGTATCTAGCGGGAGGTCTTCTAACAATGAGCAGTTCTTC. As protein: CASSVSSGRSSNNEQFF.